The source of this TCR beta chain is a study of shared T cell receptors in the human thymus. TCRdb's table, derived via immunoSEQ multiplex PCR, lists solely in-frame clones and lacks some. The data hold roughly 68,000 clones, with about 95% observed a single time. V was trimmed by 1 base and J by 4 bases, leaving 10 bases between them. Germline V gene data show CDR1 as LNHNV and CDR2 as YYDKDF (reference sequence). The CDR3 covers 14 residues. This clone was detected only once. The sample consisted of thymocytes. This clonotype was obtained from a human donor. J is TRBJ2-5 and V is TRBV15; D gene unclear. CDR3: CATSRVSRLETQYF. The CDR3 nucleotides are TGTGCCACCAGCAGAGTATCGCGCTTAGAGACCCAGTACTTC.